This T cell receptor (beta chain) was found in a study of early T cells in non-severe SARS-CoV-2 infection. Study context: Bulk RNA taken from unsorted whole blood was sequenced, leaving chains unpaired.

This clonotype was observed a few times. The target antigen is unknown. V was cut by 4 bases and J by 0 bases, with 6 bases left in between. This CDR3 is built from 13 residues. Germline CDR1 is SGHTA and CDR2 is FQGNSA. Study-wide results and caveats: Database matching using VDJdb favored anti-spike CD8 responses, with private and CD4 specificities left missing.

Unique molecular identifiers (one per individual cDNA molecule) were attached. TCRdb recomputed calls from the 5' RACE reads with MiXCR, one row per CDR3 protein. The table includes 40,000 or so distinct CDR3 sequences, 11% detected once. The sample comprised whole blood. The TCR originated in an adult who was a healthcare worker with PCR-confirmed SARS-CoV-2 infection or an uninfected control (not recorded which). J is TRBJ2-5 and V is TRBV7-2; D unresolved. CDR3 residues: CASSWSYQETQYF. The DNA for the CDR3 is TGTGCCAGCAGCTGGAGTTACCAAGAGACCCAGTACTTC.